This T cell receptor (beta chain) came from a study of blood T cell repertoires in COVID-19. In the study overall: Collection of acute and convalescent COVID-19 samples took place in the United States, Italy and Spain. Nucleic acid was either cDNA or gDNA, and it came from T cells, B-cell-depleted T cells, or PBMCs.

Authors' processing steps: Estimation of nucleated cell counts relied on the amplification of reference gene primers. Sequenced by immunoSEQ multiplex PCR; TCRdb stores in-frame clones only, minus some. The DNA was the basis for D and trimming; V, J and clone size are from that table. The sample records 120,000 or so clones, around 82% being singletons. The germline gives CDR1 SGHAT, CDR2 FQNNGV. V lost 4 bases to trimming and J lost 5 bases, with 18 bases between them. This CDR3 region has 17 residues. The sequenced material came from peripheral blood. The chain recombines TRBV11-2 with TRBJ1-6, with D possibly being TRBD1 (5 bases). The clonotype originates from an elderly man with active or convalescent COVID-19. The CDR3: CASSSRPSGVHNSPLHF. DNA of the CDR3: TGTGCCAGCAGCTCCCGCCCGTCGGGGGTACATAATTCACCCCTCCACTTT.